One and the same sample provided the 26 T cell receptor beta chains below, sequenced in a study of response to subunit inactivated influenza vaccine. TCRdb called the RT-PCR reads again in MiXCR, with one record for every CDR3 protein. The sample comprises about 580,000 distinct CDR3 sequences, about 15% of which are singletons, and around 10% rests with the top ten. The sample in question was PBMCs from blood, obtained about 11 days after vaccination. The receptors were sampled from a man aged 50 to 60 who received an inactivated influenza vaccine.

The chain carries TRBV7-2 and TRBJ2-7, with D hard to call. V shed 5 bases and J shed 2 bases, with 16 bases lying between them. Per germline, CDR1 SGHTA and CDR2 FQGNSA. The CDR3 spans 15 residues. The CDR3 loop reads CASSRTATVTYEQYF. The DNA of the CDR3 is TGTGCCAGCAGCCGGACGGCTACTGTAACCTACGAGCAGTACTTC.

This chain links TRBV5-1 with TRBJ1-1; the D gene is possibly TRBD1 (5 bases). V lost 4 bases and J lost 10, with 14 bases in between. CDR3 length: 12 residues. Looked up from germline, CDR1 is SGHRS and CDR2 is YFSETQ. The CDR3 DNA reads TGCGCCAGCAGCCAGCAGGGCAACGGAGCTTTCTTT. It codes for CASSQQGNGAFF.

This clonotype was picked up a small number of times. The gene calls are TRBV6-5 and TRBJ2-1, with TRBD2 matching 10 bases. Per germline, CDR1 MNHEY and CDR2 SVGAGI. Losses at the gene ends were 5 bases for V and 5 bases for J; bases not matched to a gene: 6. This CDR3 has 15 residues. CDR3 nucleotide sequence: TGTGCCAGCAGTCACACTAGCGGGGCTCACAATGAGCAGTTCTTC. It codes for CASSHTSGAHNEQFF.

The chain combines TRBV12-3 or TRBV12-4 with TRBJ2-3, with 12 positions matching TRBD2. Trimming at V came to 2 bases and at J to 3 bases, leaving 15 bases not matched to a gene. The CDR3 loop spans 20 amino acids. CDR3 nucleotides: TGTGCCAGCAGTTTACGTCCGCTAGCGGGGGGGCCGAGGGATACAGATACGCAGTATTTT. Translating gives CASSLRPLAGGPRDTDTQYF.

CDR3 sequence reads: CAISESPGQNEKLFF. The DNA of the CDR3 is TGTGCCATCAGTGAGTCACCGGGACAAAATGAAAAACTGTTTTTT. The chain couples TRBV10-3 to TRBJ1-4; D may be TRBD1 (6 bases). The V and J ends lost 0 bases and 5 bases respectively, with 10 bases between them. Germline-derived CDR1 and CDR2 are ENHRY and SYGVKD. The CDR3 sequence is 15 residues long.

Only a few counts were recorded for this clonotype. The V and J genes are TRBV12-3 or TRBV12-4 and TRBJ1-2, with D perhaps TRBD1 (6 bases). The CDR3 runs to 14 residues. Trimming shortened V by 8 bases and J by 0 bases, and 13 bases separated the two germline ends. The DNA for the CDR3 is TGTGCCAGCTCTACCAGGGGCTCTAACTATGGCTACACCTTC. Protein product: CASSTRGSNYGYTF.

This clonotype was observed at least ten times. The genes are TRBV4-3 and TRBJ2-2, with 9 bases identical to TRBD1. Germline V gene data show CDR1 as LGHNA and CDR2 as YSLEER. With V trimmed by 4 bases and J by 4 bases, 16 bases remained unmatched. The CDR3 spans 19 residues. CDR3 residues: CASSPVPTTGTGFTGELFF. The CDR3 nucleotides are TGCGCCAGCAGCCCTGTCCCCACTACCGGGACAGGGTTCACCGGGGAGCTGTTTTTT.

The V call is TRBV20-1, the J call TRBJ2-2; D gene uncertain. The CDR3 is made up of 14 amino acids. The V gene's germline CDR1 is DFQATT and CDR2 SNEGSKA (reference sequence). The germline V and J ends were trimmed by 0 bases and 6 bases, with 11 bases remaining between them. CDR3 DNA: TGCAGTGCTAGAGATCTCTATTTCTCCGGGGAGCTGTTTTTT. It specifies CSARDLYFSGELFF.

Written as DNA, the CDR3 is TGTGCCAGCCGCCCAGGGATCTTTTACGAGCAGTACTTC. The encoded protein is CASRPGIFYEQYF. The rearrangement joins TRBV2 to TRBJ2-7, with D possibly being TRBD1 (5 bases). The CDR3 spans 13 residues. The V and J ends lost 8 bases and 4 bases respectively, with 15 bases between them. The germline gives CDR1 SNHLY, CDR2 FYNNEI.

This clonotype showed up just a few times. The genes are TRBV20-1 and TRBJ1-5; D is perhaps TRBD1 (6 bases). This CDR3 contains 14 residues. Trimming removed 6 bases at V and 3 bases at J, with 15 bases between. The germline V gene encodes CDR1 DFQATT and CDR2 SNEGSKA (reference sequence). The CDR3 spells CSAKRGSPNQPQHF. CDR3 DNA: TGCAGTGCCAAAAGGGGGAGTCCCAATCAGCCCCAGCATTTT.

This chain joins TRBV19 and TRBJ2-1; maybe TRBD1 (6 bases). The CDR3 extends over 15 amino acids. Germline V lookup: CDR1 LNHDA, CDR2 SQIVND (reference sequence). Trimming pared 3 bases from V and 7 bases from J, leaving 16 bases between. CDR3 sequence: CASSMSRGIGNEQFF. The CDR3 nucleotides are TGTGCCAGTAGTATGAGCAGGGGCATTGGGAATGAGCAGTTCTTC. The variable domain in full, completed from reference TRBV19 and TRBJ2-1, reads DGGITQSPKYLFRKEGQNVTLSCEQNLNHDAMYWYRQDPGQGLRLIYYSQIVNDFQKGDIAEGYSVSREKKESFPLTVTSAQKNPTAFYLCASSMSRGIGNEQFFGPGTRLTVL.

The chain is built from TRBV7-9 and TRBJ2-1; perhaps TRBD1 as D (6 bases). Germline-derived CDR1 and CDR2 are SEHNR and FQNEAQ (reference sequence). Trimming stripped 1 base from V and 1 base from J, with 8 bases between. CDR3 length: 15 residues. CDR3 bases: TGTGCCAGCAGCTTAGAACAGGGTTCCTACAATGAGCAGTTCTTC. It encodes CASSLEQGSYNEQFF.

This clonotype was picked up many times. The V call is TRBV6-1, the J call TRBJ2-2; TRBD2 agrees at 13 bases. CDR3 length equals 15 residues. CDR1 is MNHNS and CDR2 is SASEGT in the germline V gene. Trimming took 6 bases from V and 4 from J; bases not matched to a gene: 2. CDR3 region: CASRRTSGGTGELFF. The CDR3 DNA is TGTGCCAGCAGACGGACTAGCGGGGGCACCGGGGAGCTGTTTTTT.

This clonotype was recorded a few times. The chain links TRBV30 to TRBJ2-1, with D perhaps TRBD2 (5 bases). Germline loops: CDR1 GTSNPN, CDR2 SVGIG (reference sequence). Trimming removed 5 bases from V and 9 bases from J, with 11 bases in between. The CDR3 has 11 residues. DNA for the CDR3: TGTGCCTGGGCGAGCGGTGTTGAGCAGTTCTTC. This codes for CAWASGVEQFF.

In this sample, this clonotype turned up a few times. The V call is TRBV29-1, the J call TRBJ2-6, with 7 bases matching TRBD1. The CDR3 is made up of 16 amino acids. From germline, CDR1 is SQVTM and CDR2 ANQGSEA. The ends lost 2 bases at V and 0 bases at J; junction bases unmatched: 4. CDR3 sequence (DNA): TGCAGCGTTGAAAACAGGGGCCCCTCTGGGGCCAACGTCCTGACTTTC. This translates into CSVENRGPSGANVLTF. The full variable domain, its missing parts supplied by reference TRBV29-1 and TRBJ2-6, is SAVISQKPSRDICQRGTSLTIQCQVDSQVTMMFWYRQQPGQSLTLIATANQGSEATYESGFVIDKFPISRPNLTFSTLTVSNMSPEDSSIYLCSVENRGPSGANVLTFGAGSRLTVL.

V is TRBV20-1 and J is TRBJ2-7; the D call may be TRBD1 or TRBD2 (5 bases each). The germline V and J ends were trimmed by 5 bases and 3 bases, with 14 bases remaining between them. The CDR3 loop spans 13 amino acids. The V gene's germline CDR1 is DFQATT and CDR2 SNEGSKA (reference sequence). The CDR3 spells CSADAGAFYEQYF. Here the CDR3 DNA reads TGCAGTGCTGATGCCGGGGCGTTCTACGAGCAGTACTTC.

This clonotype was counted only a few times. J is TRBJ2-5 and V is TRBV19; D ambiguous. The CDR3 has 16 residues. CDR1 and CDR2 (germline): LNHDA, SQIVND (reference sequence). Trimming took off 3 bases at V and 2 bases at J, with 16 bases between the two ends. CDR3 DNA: TGTGCCAGTAGTATCTGGGGTCGACAAATTCAAGAGACCCAGTACTTC. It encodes CASSIWGRQIQETQYF.

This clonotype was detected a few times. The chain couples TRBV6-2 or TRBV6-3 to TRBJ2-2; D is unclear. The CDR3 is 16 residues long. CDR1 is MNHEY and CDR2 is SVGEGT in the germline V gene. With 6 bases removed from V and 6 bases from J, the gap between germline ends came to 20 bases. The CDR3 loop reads CASRSGLLRNSGELFF. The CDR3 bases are TGTGCCAGCAGATCGGGCCTTCTGAGAAACTCCGGGGAGCTGTTTTTT.

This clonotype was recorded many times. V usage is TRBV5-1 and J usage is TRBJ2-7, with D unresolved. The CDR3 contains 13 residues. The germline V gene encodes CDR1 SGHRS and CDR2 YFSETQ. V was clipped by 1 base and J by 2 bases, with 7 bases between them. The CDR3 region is CASSLPGTYEQYF. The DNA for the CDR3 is TGCGCCAGCAGCTTGCCCGGAACCTACGAGCAGTACTTC.

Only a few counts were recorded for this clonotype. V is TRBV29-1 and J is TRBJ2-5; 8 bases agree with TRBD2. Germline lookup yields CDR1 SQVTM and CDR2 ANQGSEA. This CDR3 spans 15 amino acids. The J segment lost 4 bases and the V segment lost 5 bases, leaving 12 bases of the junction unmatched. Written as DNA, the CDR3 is TGCAGCGTTACGGGGGGGGCTACTTCAAGAGAGACCCAGTACTTC. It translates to CSVTGGATSRETQYF.

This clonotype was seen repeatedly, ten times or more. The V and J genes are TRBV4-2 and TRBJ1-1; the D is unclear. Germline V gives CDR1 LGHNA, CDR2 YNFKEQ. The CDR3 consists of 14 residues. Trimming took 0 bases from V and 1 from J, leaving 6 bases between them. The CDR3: CASSQERRNTEAFF. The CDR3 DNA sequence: TGTGCCAGCAGCCAAGAACGGAGGAACACTGAAGCTTTCTTT.

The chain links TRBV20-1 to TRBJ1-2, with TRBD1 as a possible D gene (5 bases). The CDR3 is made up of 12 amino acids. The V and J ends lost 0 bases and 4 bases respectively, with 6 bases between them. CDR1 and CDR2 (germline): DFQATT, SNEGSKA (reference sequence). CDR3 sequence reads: CSARDRAYGYTF. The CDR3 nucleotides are TGCAGTGCTAGAGACAGGGCCTATGGCTACACCTTC.

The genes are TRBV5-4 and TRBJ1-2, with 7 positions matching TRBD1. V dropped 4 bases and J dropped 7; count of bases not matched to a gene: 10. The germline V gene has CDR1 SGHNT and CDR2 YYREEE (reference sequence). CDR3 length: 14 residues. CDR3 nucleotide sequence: TGTGCCAGCAGCCGCGACAGGGATAGGGGTGGCTACACCTTC. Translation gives CASSRDRDRGGYTF.

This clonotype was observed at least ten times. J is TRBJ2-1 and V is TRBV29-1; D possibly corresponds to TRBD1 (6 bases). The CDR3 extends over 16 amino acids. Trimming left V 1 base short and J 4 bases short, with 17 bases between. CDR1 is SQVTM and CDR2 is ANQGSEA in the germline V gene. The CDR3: CSVEGMGPGAYNEQFF. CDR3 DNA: TGCAGCGTTGAAGGGATGGGACCAGGGGCTTACAATGAGCAGTTCTTC.

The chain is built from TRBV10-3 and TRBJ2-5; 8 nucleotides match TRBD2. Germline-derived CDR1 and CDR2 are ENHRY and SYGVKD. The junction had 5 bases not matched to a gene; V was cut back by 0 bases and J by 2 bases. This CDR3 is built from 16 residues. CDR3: CAISESAGGGQETQYF. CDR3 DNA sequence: TGTGCCATCAGTGAGTCGGCGGGAGGAGGACAAGAGACCCAGTACTTC.

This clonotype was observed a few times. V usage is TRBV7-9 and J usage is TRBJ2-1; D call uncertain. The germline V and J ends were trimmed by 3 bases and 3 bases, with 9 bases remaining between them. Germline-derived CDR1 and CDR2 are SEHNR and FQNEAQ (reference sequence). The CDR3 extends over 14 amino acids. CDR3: CASSFSIGYNEQFF. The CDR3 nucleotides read TGTGCCAGCAGCTTCAGTATCGGCTACAATGAGCAGTTCTTC.